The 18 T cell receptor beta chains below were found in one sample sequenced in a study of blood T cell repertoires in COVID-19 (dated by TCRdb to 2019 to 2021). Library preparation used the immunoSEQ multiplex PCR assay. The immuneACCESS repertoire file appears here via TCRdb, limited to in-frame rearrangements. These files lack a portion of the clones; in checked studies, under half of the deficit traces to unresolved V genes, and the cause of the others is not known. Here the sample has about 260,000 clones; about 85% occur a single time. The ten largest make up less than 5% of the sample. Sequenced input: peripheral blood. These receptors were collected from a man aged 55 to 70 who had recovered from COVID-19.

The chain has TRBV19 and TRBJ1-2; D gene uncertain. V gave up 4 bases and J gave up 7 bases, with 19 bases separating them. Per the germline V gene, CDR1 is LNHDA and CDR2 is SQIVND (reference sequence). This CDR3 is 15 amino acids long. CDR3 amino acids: CASSTTPSSTLGYTF. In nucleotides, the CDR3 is TGTGCCAGTAGTACAACACCTTCCTCAACCCTTGGCTACACCTTC.

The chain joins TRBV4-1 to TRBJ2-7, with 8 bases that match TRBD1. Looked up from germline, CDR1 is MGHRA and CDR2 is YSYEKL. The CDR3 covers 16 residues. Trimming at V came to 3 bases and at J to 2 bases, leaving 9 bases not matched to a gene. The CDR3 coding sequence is TGCGCCAGCAGCCATCGGCCTGGACAGGGAACCTACGAGCAGTACTTC. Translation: CASSHRPGQGTYEQYF.

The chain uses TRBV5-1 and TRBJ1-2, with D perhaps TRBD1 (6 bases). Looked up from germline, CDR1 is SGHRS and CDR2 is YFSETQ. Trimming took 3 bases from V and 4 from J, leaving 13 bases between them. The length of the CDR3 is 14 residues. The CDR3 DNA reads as TGCGCCAGCAGCTCGACAGGATCGGGCTATGGCTACACCTTC. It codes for CASSSTGSGYGYTF.

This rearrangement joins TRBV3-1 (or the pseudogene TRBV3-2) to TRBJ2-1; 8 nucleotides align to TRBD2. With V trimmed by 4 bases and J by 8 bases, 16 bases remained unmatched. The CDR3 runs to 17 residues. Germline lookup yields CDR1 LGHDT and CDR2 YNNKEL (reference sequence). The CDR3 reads CASSRGARGPRGDEQFF. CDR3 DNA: TGTGCCAGCAGCCGGGGAGCTCGAGGGCCGCGGGGGGATGAGCAGTTCTTC.

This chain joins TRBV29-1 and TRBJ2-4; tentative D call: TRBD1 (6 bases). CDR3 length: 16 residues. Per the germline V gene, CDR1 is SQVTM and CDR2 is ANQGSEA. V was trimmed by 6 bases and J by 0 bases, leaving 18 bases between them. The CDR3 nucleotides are TGCAGCGTCCAAGCCGGGACACTCCTAGCCAAAAACATTCAGTACTTC. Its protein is CSVQAGTLLAKNIQYF. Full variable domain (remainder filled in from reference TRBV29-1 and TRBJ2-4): SAVISQKPSRDICQRGTSLTIQCQVDSQVTMMFWYRQQPGQSLTLIATANQGSEATYESGFVIDKFPISRPNLTFSTLTVSNMSPEDSSIYLCSVQAGTLLAKNIQYFGAGTRLSVL.

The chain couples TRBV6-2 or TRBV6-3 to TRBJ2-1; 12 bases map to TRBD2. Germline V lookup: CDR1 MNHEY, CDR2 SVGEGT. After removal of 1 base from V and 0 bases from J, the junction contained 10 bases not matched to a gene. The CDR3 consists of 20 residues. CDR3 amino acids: CASSYLIGTSGPPSYNEQFF. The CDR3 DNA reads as TGTGCCAGCAGTTACTTAATCGGGACTAGCGGGCCCCCCTCCTACAATGAGCAGTTCTTC.

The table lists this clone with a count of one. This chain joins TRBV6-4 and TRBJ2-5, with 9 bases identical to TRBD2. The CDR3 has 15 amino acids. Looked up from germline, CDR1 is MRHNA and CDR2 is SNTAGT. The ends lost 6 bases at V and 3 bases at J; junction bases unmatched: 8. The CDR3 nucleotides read TGTGCCAGCAGCCGTAGCGGGGGATGGGAAGAGACCCAGTACTTC. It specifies CASSRSGGWEETQYF.

The CDR3 sequence is CASSLIQGGGYEQYF. As DNA, the CDR3 is TGTGCCAGTAGTCTAATACAAGGAGGAGGCTACGAGCAGTACTTC. This sequence joins TRBV19 and TRBJ2-7; a possible D gene is TRBD2 (5 bases). Trimming removed 5 bases at V and 3 bases at J, with 17 bases between. The germline gives CDR1 LNHDA, CDR2 SQIVND (reference sequence). The CDR3 has 15 residues.

CDR3 DNA: TGTGCCAGCAGCTTGCAAGGGACAGGGGGCTTGTCCGTCTACGAGCAGTACTTC. Translating it yields CASSLQGTGGLSVYEQYF. The chain carries TRBV5-5 and TRBJ2-7, with 12 bases lining up with TRBD1. CDR3 size: 18 residues. The trim removed 1 base at V and 3 bases at J, leaving 11 bases unmatched. Germline V gene lookup returns CDR1 SGHKS and CDR2 YYEKEE (reference sequence).

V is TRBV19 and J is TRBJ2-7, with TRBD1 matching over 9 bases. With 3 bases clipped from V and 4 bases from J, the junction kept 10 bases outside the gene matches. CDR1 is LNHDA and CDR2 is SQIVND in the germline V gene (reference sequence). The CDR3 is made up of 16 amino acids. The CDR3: CASSISPGQGVYEQYF. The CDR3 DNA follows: TGTGCCAGTAGTATCTCCCCGGGACAGGGAGTATACGAGCAGTACTTC.

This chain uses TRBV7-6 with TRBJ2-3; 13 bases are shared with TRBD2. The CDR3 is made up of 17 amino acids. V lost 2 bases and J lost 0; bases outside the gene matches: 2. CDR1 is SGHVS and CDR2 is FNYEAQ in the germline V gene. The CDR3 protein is CASSLTSGGVSTDTQYF. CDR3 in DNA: TGTGCCAGCAGCTTAACTAGCGGGGGGGTTAGCACAGATACGCAGTATTTT.

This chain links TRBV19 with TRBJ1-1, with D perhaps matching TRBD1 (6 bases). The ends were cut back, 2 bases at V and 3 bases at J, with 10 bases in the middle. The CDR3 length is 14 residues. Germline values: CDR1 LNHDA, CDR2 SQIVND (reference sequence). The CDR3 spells CASSIQGPDTEAFF. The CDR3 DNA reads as TGTGCCAGTAGTATACAGGGGCCGGACACTGAAGCTTTCTTT.

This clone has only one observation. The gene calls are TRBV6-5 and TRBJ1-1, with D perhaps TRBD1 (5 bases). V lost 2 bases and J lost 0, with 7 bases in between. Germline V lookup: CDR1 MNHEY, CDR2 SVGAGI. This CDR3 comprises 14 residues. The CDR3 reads CASSYDSMNTEAFF. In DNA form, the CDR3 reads TGTGCCAGCAGTTACGACAGTATGAACACTGAAGCTTTCTTT.

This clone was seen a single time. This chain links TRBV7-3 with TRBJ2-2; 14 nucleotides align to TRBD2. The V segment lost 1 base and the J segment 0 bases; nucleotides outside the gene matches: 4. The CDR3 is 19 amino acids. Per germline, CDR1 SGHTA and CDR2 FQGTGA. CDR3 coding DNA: TGTGCCAGCAGCTTAAGTGTGGGACTAGCGGGGGCGAACACCGGGGAGCTGTTTTTT. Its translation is CASSLSVGLAGANTGELFF.

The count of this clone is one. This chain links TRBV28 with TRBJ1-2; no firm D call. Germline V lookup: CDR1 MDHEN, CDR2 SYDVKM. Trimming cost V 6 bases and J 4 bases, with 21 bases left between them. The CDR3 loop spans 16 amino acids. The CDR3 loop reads CASRARDGKRGYGYTF. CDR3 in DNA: TGTGCCAGCAGGGCCCGAGATGGCAAACGGGGCTATGGCTACACCTTC.

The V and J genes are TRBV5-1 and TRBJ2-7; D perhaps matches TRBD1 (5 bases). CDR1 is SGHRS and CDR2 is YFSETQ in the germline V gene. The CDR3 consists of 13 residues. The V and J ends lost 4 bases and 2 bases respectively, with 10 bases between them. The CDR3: CASSPDTTYEQYF. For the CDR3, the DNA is TGCGCCAGCAGCCCGGACACAACCTACGAGCAGTACTTC.

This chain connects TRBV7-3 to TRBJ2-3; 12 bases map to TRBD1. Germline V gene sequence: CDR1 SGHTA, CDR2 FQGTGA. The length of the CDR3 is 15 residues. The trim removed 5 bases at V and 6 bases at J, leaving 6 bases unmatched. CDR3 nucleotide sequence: TGTGCCAGCAGCCCAGGGACAGGGGGCGGCGATACGCAGTATTTT. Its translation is CASSPGTGGGDTQYF. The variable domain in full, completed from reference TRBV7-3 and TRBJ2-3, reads GAGVSQTPSNKVTEKGKYVELRCDPISGHTALYWYRQSLGQGPEFLIYFQGTGAADDSGLPNDRFFAVRPEGSVSTLKIQRTERGDSAVYLCASSPGTGGGDTQYFGPGTRLTVL.

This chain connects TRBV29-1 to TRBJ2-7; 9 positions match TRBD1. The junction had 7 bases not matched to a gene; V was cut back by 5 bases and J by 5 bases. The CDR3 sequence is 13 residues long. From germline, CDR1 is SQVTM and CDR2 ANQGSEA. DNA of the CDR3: TGCAGCGTTTCCGGGACAGGGCCTCACGAGCAGTACTTC. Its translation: CSVSGTGPHEQYF.